The 22 T cell receptor beta chains given below trace back to one sample, sequenced in a study of identical twins. TCRdb called the 5' RACE reads again in MiXCR, with one record for every CDR3 protein. Seen here are about 490,000 distinct CDR3 sequences, 13% to 15% observed once, and the top ten hold roughly 0.46%. Separately, the same data were catalogued under a study of yellow fever vaccine responses in identical twins.

The sequenced sample was CD4+ T cells sorted from blood. All receptors derive from a woman between 18 and 30 years old in good health.

This chain links TRBV6-1 with TRBJ1-5, with a tentative D call TRBD1 (6 bases). The CDR3 covers 16 residues. Trimming took off 2 bases at V and 0 bases at J, with 11 bases between the two ends. Looked up from germline, CDR1 is MNHNS and CDR2 is SASEGT. CDR3 protein: CASSEPTGRSNQPQHF. CDR3 DNA sequence: TGTGCCAGCAGTGAACCCACAGGGCGTAGCAATCAGCCCCAGCATTTT.

This clonotype turned up a few times. CDR3 in DNA: TGTGCCAGCTCACCCCGGGACAGGGGCACAGGTGGCTACACCTTC. Protein product: CASSPRDRGTGGYTF. The chain joins TRBV18 to TRBJ1-2; TRBD1 aligns across 10 bases. Germline V CDR1 and CDR2: KGHSH, LQKENI. The CDR3 sequence is 15 residues long. With 3 bases clipped from V and 7 bases from J, the junction kept 8 bases outside the gene matches.

The J gene is TRBJ1-2, the V gene TRBV20-1; 7 nucleotides match TRBD1. This CDR3 spans 14 amino acids. V shed 1 base and J 7 bases; nucleotides not matched to a gene: 9. Germline V gene lookup returns CDR1 DFQATT and CDR2 SNEGSKA (reference sequence). CDR3 sequence (DNA): TGCAGTGCTAGAGTCCGGACAGGCGGGGGTGGCTACACCTTC. Protein: CSARVRTGGGGYTF.

This rearrangement joins TRBV6-1 to TRBJ2-3; 9 bases align to TRBD1. CDR1 is MNHNS and CDR2 is SASEGT in the germline V gene. This CDR3 is built from 16 residues. With V trimmed by 7 bases and J by 3 bases, 11 bases remained unmatched. CDR3 sequence reads: CASTVNRQGETDTQYF. The CDR3 DNA reads TGTGCCAGCACCGTTAATAGACAGGGGGAAACAGATACGCAGTATTTT.

This clonotype was detected ten times or more. This rearrangement joins TRBV5-5 to TRBJ1-6; D uncertain. The V and J ends lost 4 bases and 0 bases respectively, with 8 bases between them. The CDR3 runs 15 residues. Per germline, CDR1 SGHKS and CDR2 YYEKEE (reference sequence). The CDR3: CASSLMSSYNSPLHF. The CDR3 DNA sequence: TGTGCCAGCAGCCTAATGAGCTCCTATAATTCACCCCTCCACTTT.

This clonotype has just a few counts. The chain uses TRBV6-1 and TRBJ1-5; D remains ambiguous. Germline V CDR1 and CDR2: MNHNS, SASEGT. Trimming shortened V by 2 bases and J by 4 bases, and 9 bases separated the two germline ends. The CDR3 is 14 amino acids. For the CDR3, the DNA is TGTGCCAGCAGTGAAATTCGCGGGAATCAGCCCCAGCATTTT. Translated: CASSEIRGNQPQHF.

This sequence joins TRBV7-2 and TRBJ2-7; D may be TRBD1 (6 bases). The CDR3 sequence is 13 residues long. The germline V gene encodes CDR1 SGHTA and CDR2 FQGNSA. Trimming left V 7 bases short and J 2 bases short, with 12 bases between. The CDR3 DNA is TGTGCCAGCACCGATACAGGGCCCTACGAGCAGTACTTC. Protein: CASTDTGPYEQYF.

V gene TRBV5-1 combines with J gene TRBJ2-2, with D tentatively TRBD1 (5 bases). V was cut by 6 bases and J by 0 bases, with 18 bases left in between. Germline values: CDR1 SGHRS, CDR2 YFSETQ. The CDR3 runs to 17 residues. The CDR3 loop reads CASTPSYRIPNTGELFF. The CDR3 DNA reads TGCGCCAGCACCCCCTCATACAGGATCCCGAACACCGGGGAGCTGTTTTTT. The full variable domain, rest sourced from reference TRBV5-1 and TRBJ2-2, is KAGVTQTPRYLIKTRGQQVTLSCSPISGHRSVSWYQQTPGQGLQFLFEYFSETQRNKGNFPGRFSGRQFSNSRSEMNVSTLELGDSALYLCASTPSYRIPNTGELFFGEGSRLTVL.

In this sample, this clonotype turned up a few times. V usage is TRBV5-1 and J usage is TRBJ2-6; D uncertain. The CDR3 extends over 16 amino acids. Germline CDR1 and CDR2: SGHRS and YFSETQ. The V gene lost 3 bases and the J gene lost 2 bases, with 12 bases spanning the gap. The CDR3 sequence is CASSSSQVTGANVLTF. Here the CDR3 DNA reads TGCGCCAGCAGCTCTTCCCAGGTAACTGGGGCCAACGTCCTGACTTTC.

This clonotype was observed a handful of times. J is TRBJ2-3 and V is TRBV29-1; D is ambiguous. The CDR3 is 10 amino acids. Germline-derived CDR1 and CDR2 are SQVTM and ANQGSEA. V dropped 6 bases and J dropped 9 bases, with 10 bases sitting between them. The CDR3 DNA follows: TGCAGCGTCCAACCGGACACGCAGTATTTT. It is translated as CSVQPDTQYF.

The chain recombines TRBV12-3 or TRBV12-4 with TRBJ1-5; 7 bases are shared with TRBD1. After removal of 5 bases from V and 0 bases from J, the junction contained 4 bases not matched to a gene. The length of the CDR3 is 15 residues. CDR3 coding DNA: TGTGCCAGCAGTAGGGGACAGACTAGCAATCAGCCCCAGCATTTT. Protein: CASSRGQTSNQPQHF.

This clonotype was recorded a few times. The chain joins TRBV20-1 to TRBJ1-2; D unresolved. The germline gives CDR1 DFQATT, CDR2 SNEGSKA (reference sequence). Trimming took 0 bases from V and 8 from J, leaving 13 bases between them. There are 13 residues in the CDR3. CDR3 region: CSARDGLGYGYTF. The CDR3 DNA sequence: TGCAGTGCTAGAGATGGATTGGGGTACGGCTACACCTTC.

J is TRBJ1-2 and V is TRBV11-2, with 7 bases that match TRBD1. With 4 bases clipped from V and 5 bases from J, the junction kept 10 bases outside the gene matches. Germline V gene sequence: CDR1 SGHAT, CDR2 FQNNGV. The CDR3 extends over 15 amino acids. Written as DNA, the CDR3 is TGTGCCAGCAGCTCGAGCCGGACAGGAAAATATGGCTACACCTTC. Its translation is CASSSSRTGKYGYTF.

The chain links TRBV12-3 or TRBV12-4 to TRBJ2-7; D ambiguous. The CDR3 runs to 15 residues. The V end was cut by 1 base, the J end by 2 bases, with 12 bases between. CDR3 residues: CASSLVGLPTYEQYF. CDR3 in DNA: TGTGCCAGCAGTTTAGTCGGGCTCCCGACCTACGAGCAGTACTTC.

This clonotype has a count of ten or more. The chain joins TRBV2 to TRBJ2-2, with D maybe TRBD2 (5 bases). Germline V lookup: CDR1 SNHLY, CDR2 FYNNEI. V lost 6 bases to trimming and J lost 4 bases, with 15 bases between them. This CDR3 spans 15 amino acids. The CDR3: CASRAPGLSTGELFF. Written as DNA, the CDR3 is TGTGCCAGCAGGGCCCCGGGATTGTCCACCGGGGAGCTGTTTTTT.

This chain joins TRBV29-1 and TRBJ2-5, with a tentative D call TRBD1 (6 bases). The germline CDR1 and CDR2 sequences are SQVTM and ANQGSEA. The CDR3 is 13 amino acids. V was pared by 3 bases and J by 7 bases, with 15 bases between. The CDR3 protein is CSVEGHGFGTQYF. The CDR3 DNA reads as TGCAGCGTTGAGGGACACGGATTCGGGACCCAGTACTTC.

The CDR3 DNA sequence: TGTGCCAGCAGCCAAGATACTAGCGGGTCAGATACGCAGTATTTT. This gives the protein CASSQDTSGSDTQYF. The rearrangement joins TRBV4-2 to TRBJ2-3; 9 nucleotides agree with TRBD2. There are 15 residues in the CDR3. The V segment lost 0 bases and the J segment 4 bases; nucleotides outside the gene matches: 2. Germline V CDR1 and CDR2: LGHNA, YNFKEQ.

V is TRBV2 and J is TRBJ2-3; possible D gene TRBD2, 7 bases. Germline V CDR1 and CDR2: SNHLY, FYNNEI. The CDR3 runs to 12 residues. The V gene lost 8 bases and the J gene lost 12 bases, with 18 bases spanning the gap. CDR3: CASGGADTHQYF. In DNA, the CDR3 is TGTGCCAGCGGGGGGGCCGACACCCACCAGTATTTT. The entire variable domain, with the rest obtained from reference TRBV2 and TRBJ2-3, is as follows: EPEVTQTPSHQVTQMGQEVILRCVPISNHLYFYWYRQILGQKVEFLVSFYNNEISEKSEIFDDQFSVERPDGSNFTLKIRSTKLEDSAMYFCASGGADTHQYFGPGTRLTVL.

J is TRBJ1-2 and V is TRBV5-1; 8 nucleotides align to TRBD1. CDR1 and CDR2 from the germline V gene are SGHRS and YFSETQ. The CDR3 runs 14 residues. V shed 4 bases, J shed 8 bases, and the junction held 10 bases outside the gene matches. CDR3 DNA: TGCGCCAGCAGCGAGCCGAGACAGGGGCACGGCTACACCTTC. It codes for CASSEPRQGHGYTF.

This clonotype was seen more than once but under ten times. V usage is TRBV5-1 and J usage is TRBJ2-3; 9 bases agree with TRBD2. After removal of 2 bases from V and 6 bases from J, the junction contained 4 bases not matched to a gene. Germline CDR1 reads SGHRS; CDR2 reads YFSETQ. The CDR3 is 14 residues long. The CDR3 DNA reads TGCGCCAGCAGCTTCCTAGCGGGACCCGATACGCAGTATTTT. Amino acid sequence: CASSFLAGPDTQYF.

This clonotype was seen a handful of times. V usage is TRBV6-1 and J usage is TRBJ1-4; perhaps TRBD1 as D (6 bases). This CDR3 has 16 amino acids. V was pared by 6 bases and J by 0 bases, with 14 bases between. Germline lookup yields CDR1 MNHNS and CDR2 SASEGT. CDR3 region: CASRANAGATNEKLFF. The CDR3 bases are TGTGCCAGCAGGGCTAATGCAGGGGCAACTAATGAAAAACTGTTTTTT.

The chain carries TRBV7-9 and TRBJ1-5; TRBD1 agrees at 11 bases. The germline V gene encodes CDR1 SEHNR and CDR2 FQNEAQ (reference sequence). The trim removed 4 bases at V and 5 bases at J, leaving 4 bases unmatched. CDR3 size: 15 residues. CDR3 sequence reads: CASSSGQGAYQPQHF. CDR3 DNA: TGTGCCAGCAGCTCAGGACAGGGGGCTTATCAGCCCCAGCATTTT. Full variable domain (remainder filled in from reference TRBV7-9 and TRBJ1-5): DTGVSQNPRHKITKRGQNVTFRCDPISEHNRLYWYRQTLGQGPEFLTYFQNEAQLEKSRLLSDRFSAERPKGSFSTLEIQRTEQGDSAMYLCASSSGQGAYQPQHFGDGTRLSIL.